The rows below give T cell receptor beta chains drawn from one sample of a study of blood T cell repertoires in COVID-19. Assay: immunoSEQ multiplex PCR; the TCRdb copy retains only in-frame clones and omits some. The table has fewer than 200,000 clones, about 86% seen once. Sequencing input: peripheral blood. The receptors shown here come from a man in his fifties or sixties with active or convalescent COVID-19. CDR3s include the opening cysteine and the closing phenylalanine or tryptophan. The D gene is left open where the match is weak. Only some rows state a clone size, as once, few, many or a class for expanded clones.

CDR3aa: CASSDQRGYEQYF
CDR3nt: TGCGCCAGCAGCGATCAAAGGGGCTACGAGCAGTACTTC
abundance: .
v_gene: TRBV5-1
j_gene: TRBJ2-7
d_gene: .

CDR3aa: CASSIGLGGGASETQYF
CDR3nt: TGTGCCAGTAGTATAGGCCTAGGCGGGGGGGCCTCTGAGACCCAGTACTTC
abundance: .
v_gene: TRBV19
j_gene: TRBJ2-5
d_gene: TRBD2

CDR3aa: CASSLSQGGGTEAFF
CDR3nt: TGTGCCAGCAGCTTATCCCAAGGGGGTGGGACTGAAGCTTTCTTT
abundance: few
v_gene: TRBV11-2
j_gene: TRBJ1-1
d_gene: .

CDR3aa: CASSLDSGSYNEQFF
CDR3nt: TGTGCCAGCAGCTTAGATTCCGGCTCCTACAATGAGCAGTTCTTC
abundance: once
v_gene: TRBV7-6
j_gene: TRBJ2-1
d_gene: .

CDR3aa: CASSQETGTQPQHF
CDR3nt: TGTGCCAGCAGCCAAGAGACAGGGACTCAGCCCCAGCATTTT
abundance: few
v_gene: TRBV3-1/TRBV3-2
j_gene: TRBJ1-5
d_gene: TRBD1

CDR3aa: CASSYSYRREEKLFF
CDR3nt: TGTGCCAGCAGTTACTCGTACCGGAGAGAGGAAAAACTGTTTTTT
abundance: few
v_gene: TRBV6-5
j_gene: TRBJ1-4
d_gene: .

CDR3aa: CSVEALNTEAFF
CDR3nt: TGCAGCGTTGAGGCCTTGAACACTGAAGCTTTCTTT
abundance: .
v_gene: TRBV29-1
j_gene: TRBJ1-1
d_gene: .

CDR3aa: CASSVGGDSKYRETQYF
CDR3nt: TGTGCCAGCAGCGTAGGTGGGGACAGCAAGTATAGGGAGACCCAGTACTTC
abundance: .
v_gene: TRBV9
j_gene: TRBJ2-5
d_gene: TRBD1

CDR3aa: CASSTSLAVLQHF
CDR3nt: TGTGCCAGCAGCACCTCTCTGGCGGTCCTCCAGCATTTT
abundance: .
v_gene: TRBV7-2
j_gene: TRBJ1-5
d_gene: .

CDR3aa: CASSDPLAKNIQYF
CDR3nt: TGTGCCAGCAGTGATCCTCTAGCCAAAAACATTCAGTACTTC
abundance: .
v_gene: TRBV6-1
j_gene: TRBJ2-4
d_gene: .

CDR3aa: CASRIPGGGEQFF
CDR3nt: TGTGCCAGCAGAATCCCGGGGGGAGGTGAGCAGTTCTTC
abundance: .
v_gene: TRBV7-9
j_gene: TRBJ2-1
d_gene: TRBD2

CDR3aa: CASSRTSEAGELFF
CDR3nt: TGTGCCAGCAGTCGGACTAGCGAGGCCGGGGAGCTGTTTTTT
abundance: .
v_gene: TRBV5-4
j_gene: TRBJ2-2
d_gene: TRBD2

CDR3aa: CASSAGLAEDTQYF
CDR3nt: TGCGCCAGCAGTGCAGGACTAGCAGAAGATACGCAGTATTTT
abundance: .
v_gene: TRBV10-1
j_gene: TRBJ2-3
d_gene: TRBD2

CDR3aa: CASSLGRADNEQFF
CDR3nt: TGTGCCAGCAGCTTAGGTCGAGCGGACAATGAGCAGTTCTTC
abundance: .
v_gene: TRBV7-2
j_gene: TRBJ2-1
d_gene: .

CDR3aa: CASRDRGTGVWQPQHF
CDR3nt: TGTGCCAGCAGAGATCGAGGGACAGGGGTATGGCAGCCCCAGCATTTT
abundance: .
v_gene: TRBV2
j_gene: TRBJ1-5
d_gene: TRBD1

CDR3aa: CASSQGAGLKNIQYF
CDR3nt: TGTGCCAGCAGCCAAGGAGCGGGACTCAAAAACATTCAGTACTTC
abundance: .
v_gene: TRBV3-1/TRBV3-2
j_gene: TRBJ2-4
d_gene: TRBD2

CDR3aa: CASSPWASGTNEQFF
CDR3nt: TGTGCCAGCTCACCGTGGGCTAGCGGGACCAATGAGCAGTTCTTC
abundance: .
v_gene: TRBV18
j_gene: TRBJ2-1
d_gene: TRBD2

CDR3aa: CATSRPSRVNTEAFF
CDR3nt: TGTGCCACCAGCAGGCCCTCCAGGGTGAACACTGAAGCTTTCTTT
abundance: .
v_gene: TRBV15
j_gene: TRBJ1-1
d_gene: .

CDR3aa: CAISASGGTSDTQYF
CDR3nt: TGTGCCATCAGCGCTAGCGGGGGGACCTCAGATACGCAGTATTTT
abundance: .
v_gene: TRBV10-3
j_gene: TRBJ2-3
d_gene: TRBD2

CDR3aa: CASSGTGGGTEAFF
CDR3nt: TGTGCCAGCAGTGGGACAGGGGGTGGCACTGAAGCTTTCTTT
abundance: once
v_gene: TRBV25-1
j_gene: TRBJ1-1
d_gene: TRBD1

CDR3aa: CASSLVTGNGYTF
CDR3nt: TGTGCCAGCAGCTTAGTGACAGGGAATGGCTACACCTTC
abundance: .
v_gene: TRBV7-6
j_gene: TRBJ1-2
d_gene: TRBD1

CDR3aa: CASSQEGGDVSETQYF
CDR3nt: TGCGCCAGCAGCCAAGAAGGGGGCGACGTTTCGGAGACCCAGTACTTC
abundance: .
v_gene: TRBV4-1
j_gene: TRBJ2-5
d_gene: TRBD1

CDR3aa: CASSFGGRTYNEQFF
CDR3nt: TGTGCCAGCAGTTTCGGCGGGAGGACCTACAATGAGCAGTTCTTC
abundance: few
v_gene: TRBV27
j_gene: TRBJ2-1
d_gene: TRBD2

CDR3aa: CASSGGGLRGNQPQHF
CDR3nt: TGTGCCAGCAGCGGCGGGGGTCTCCGGGGCAATCAGCCCCAGCATTTT
abundance: .
v_gene: TRBV7-2
j_gene: TRBJ1-5
d_gene: .

CDR3aa: CASSPGVVNTIYF
CDR3nt: TGCGCCAGCAGCCCAGGGGTTGTAAACACCATATATTTT
abundance: few
v_gene: TRBV23-1
j_gene: TRBJ1-3
d_gene: .

CDR3aa: CASSPDINYGYTF
CDR3nt: TGTGCCAGCAGTCCGGACATAAACTATGGCTACACCTTC
abundance: .
v_gene: TRBV27
j_gene: TRBJ1-2
d_gene: .

CDR3aa: CASSQGVREEQYF
CDR3nt: TGTGCCAGCAGCCAAGGGGTTAGGGAGGAGCAGTACTTC
abundance: .
v_gene: TRBV3-1/TRBV3-2
j_gene: TRBJ2-7
d_gene: .

CDR3aa: CATKGLAGQSYEQYF
CDR3nt: TGTGCCACGAAAGGATTAGCGGGGCAGAGTTACGAGCAGTACTTC
abundance: .
v_gene: TRBV2
j_gene: TRBJ2-7
d_gene: TRBD2

CDR3aa: CASRTGEWAYEQYF
CDR3nt: TGCGCCAGCAGGACGGGAGAGTGGGCCTACGAGCAGTACTTC
abundance: .
v_gene: TRBV5-1
j_gene: TRBJ2-7
d_gene: .

CDR3aa: CASSLAGSEAFF
CDR3nt: TGTGCCAGCAGCTTAGCAGGGTCGGAGGCTTTCTTT
abundance: .
v_gene: TRBV11-2
j_gene: TRBJ1-1
d_gene: .

CDR3aa: CASSNRPGLAGEGNEQFF
CDR3nt: TGTGCCAGCAGCAACAGACCGGGACTAGCGGGAGAAGGCAATGAACAGTTCTTC
abundance: once
v_gene: TRBV11-3
j_gene: TRBJ2-1
d_gene: TRBD2

CDR3aa: CASSIGGSAYEADTQYF
CDR3nt: TGTGCCAGCAGCATAGGCGGCAGTGCCTATGAGGCAGATACGCAGTATTTT
abundance: .
v_gene: TRBV7-9
j_gene: TRBJ2-3
d_gene: .

CDR3aa: CASSLGQGGNEKLFF
CDR3nt: TGTGCCAGCAGCTTGGGACAGGGGGGTAATGAAAAACTGTTTTTT
abundance: .
v_gene: TRBV7-6
j_gene: TRBJ1-4
d_gene: TRBD1

CDR3aa: CASSPAGAGAQPQHF
CDR3nt: TGTGCCAGCAGCCCAGCCGGGGCAGGGGCACAGCCCCAGCATTTT
abundance: .
v_gene: TRBV7-9
j_gene: TRBJ1-5
d_gene: .

CDR3aa: CASSQGAIYEQYF
CDR3nt: TGTGCCAGCAGCCAGGGGGCTATTTACGAGCAGTACTTC
abundance: once
v_gene: TRBV3-1/TRBV3-2
j_gene: TRBJ2-7
d_gene: .

CDR3aa: CASSLTAAYEQYF
CDR3nt: TGTGCCAGCAGCCTAACAGCAGCCTACGAGCAGTACTTC
abundance: .
v_gene: TRBV3-1/TRBV3-2
j_gene: TRBJ2-7
d_gene: .

CDR3aa: CASRQTGESNYGYTF
CDR3nt: TGTGCCAGCAGACAAACAGGGGAATCTAACTATGGCTACACCTTC
abundance: .
v_gene: TRBV25-1
j_gene: TRBJ1-2
d_gene: TRBD1

CDR3aa: CASRLAGSSYNEQFF
CDR3nt: TGTGCCAGCAGGTTAGCGGGGAGCTCCTACAATGAGCAGTTCTTC
abundance: .
v_gene: TRBV3-1/TRBV3-2
j_gene: TRBJ2-1
d_gene: TRBD2

CDR3aa: CASSEMTGNTEAFF
CDR3nt: TGTGCCAGCAGTGAGATGACAGGGAACACTGAAGCTTTCTTT
abundance: .
v_gene: TRBV6-1
j_gene: TRBJ1-1
d_gene: .

CDR3aa: CASSIGGLNSPLHF
CDR3nt: TGTGCCAGTAGTATAGGGGGGCTTAATTCACCCCTCCACTTT
abundance: .
v_gene: TRBV19
j_gene: TRBJ1-6
d_gene: .

CDR3aa: CASSWRTGGQETQYF
CDR3nt: TGCGCCAGCAGCTGGAGGACTGGCGGCCAAGAGACCCAGTACTTC
abundance: .
v_gene: TRBV5-1
j_gene: TRBJ2-5
d_gene: .

CDR3aa: CATSAGGVAGLAKNIQYF
CDR3nt: TGTGCCACCAGCGCGGGGGGAGTAGCGGGTCTAGCCAAAAACATTCAGTACTTC
abundance: .
v_gene: TRBV24-1
j_gene: TRBJ2-4
d_gene: TRBD2

CDR3aa: CASSFPERGGKDTQYF
CDR3nt: TGTGCCAGCAGTTTCCCAGAGCGGGGGGGGAAAGATACGCAGTATTTT
abundance: .
v_gene: TRBV6-6
j_gene: TRBJ2-3
d_gene: TRBD2

CDR3aa: CASSQDPGGGELFF
CDR3nt: TGCGCCAGCAGCCAAGATCCGGGGGGCGGGGAGCTGTTTTTT
abundance: .
v_gene: TRBV4-3
j_gene: TRBJ2-2
d_gene: TRBD2

CDR3aa: CASSQREALETQYF
CDR3nt: TGTGCCAGCAGTCAGCGGGAGGCCTTGGAGACCCAGTACTTC
abundance: .
v_gene: TRBV7-2
j_gene: TRBJ2-5
d_gene: TRBD2

CDR3aa: CASSWTSGTEAFF
CDR3nt: TGTGCCAGCAGTTGGACATCGGGCACTGAAGCTTTCTTT
abundance: .
v_gene: TRBV13
j_gene: TRBJ1-1
d_gene: .

CDR3aa: CASSPRTGNTEAFF
CDR3nt: TGTGCCAGCAGCCCAAGGACAGGTAACACTGAAGCTTTCTTT
abundance: .
v_gene: TRBV7-2
j_gene: TRBJ1-1
d_gene: TRBD1

CDR3aa: CASRIGQYYGYTF
CDR3nt: TGTGCCAGCAGGATTGGACAGTACTATGGCTACACCTTC
abundance: .
v_gene: TRBV6-5
j_gene: TRBJ1-2
d_gene: .

CDR3aa: CSVEDPGTAAEQYF
CDR3nt: TGCAGCGTTGAAGACCCAGGGACAGCCGCAGAGCAGTACTTC
abundance: once
v_gene: TRBV29-1
j_gene: TRBJ2-7
d_gene: TRBD1

CDR3aa: CSVSGGEGSYNEQFF
CDR3nt: TGCAGCGTTTCCGGGGGGGAGGGCTCCTACAATGAGCAGTTCTTC
abundance: few
v_gene: TRBV29-1
j_gene: TRBJ2-1
d_gene: TRBD2

CDR3aa: CASSKKGGTGNTIYF
CDR3nt: TGTGCCAGTAGTAAGAAGGGAGGGACGGGAAACACCATATATTTT
abundance: .
v_gene: TRBV19
j_gene: TRBJ1-3
d_gene: .